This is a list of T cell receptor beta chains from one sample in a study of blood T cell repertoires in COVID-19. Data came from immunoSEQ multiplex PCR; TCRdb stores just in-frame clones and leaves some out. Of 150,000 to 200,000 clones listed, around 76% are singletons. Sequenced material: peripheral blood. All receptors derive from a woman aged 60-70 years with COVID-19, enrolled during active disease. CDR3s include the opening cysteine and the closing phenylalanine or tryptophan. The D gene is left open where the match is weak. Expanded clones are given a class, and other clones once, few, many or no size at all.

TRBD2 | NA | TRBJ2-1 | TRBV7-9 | CASSQPSGSGNEQFF | TGTGCCAGCAGCCAACCTAGCGGGAGTGGGAATGAGCAGTTCTTC
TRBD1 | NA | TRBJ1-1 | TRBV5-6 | CASSLSAGGLDTEAFF | TGTGCCAGCAGCTTGTCGGCAGGGGGCTTGGACACTGAAGCTTTCTTT
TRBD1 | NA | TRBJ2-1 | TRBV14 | CASSQDVLDRVLHNEQFF | TGTGCCAGCAGCCAAGATGTCCTGGACAGGGTACTACACAATGAGCAGTTCTTC
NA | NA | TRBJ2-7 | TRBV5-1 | CASSFQGYEQYF | TGCGCCAGCAGCTTTCAGGGCTACGAGCAGTACTTC
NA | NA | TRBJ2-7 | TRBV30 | CAWSRGATSAFEEQYF | TGTGCCTGGAGCCGAGGAGCCACCAGTGCGTTTGAAGAGCAGTACTTC
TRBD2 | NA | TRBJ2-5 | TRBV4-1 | CASSQDPSGGAGETQYF | TGCGCCAGCAGCCAAGATCCTAGCGGGGGGGCCGGGGAGACCCAGTACTTC
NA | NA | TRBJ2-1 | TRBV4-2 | CASSQAEVGAGEQFF | TGTGCCAGCAGCCAAGCGGAGGTAGGGGCGGGAGAGCAGTTCTTC
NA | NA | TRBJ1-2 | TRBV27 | CASSTGGAGYTF | TGTGCCAGCAGTACTGGGGGCGCTGGCTACACCTTC
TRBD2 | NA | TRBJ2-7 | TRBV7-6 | CASSPAGGDSSYEQYF | TGTGCCAGCAGCCCCGCGGGAGGGGACAGCTCCTACGAGCAGTACTTC
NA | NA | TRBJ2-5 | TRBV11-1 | CASSPQGETQYF | TGTGCCAGCAGCCCCCAGGGGGAGACCCAGTACTTC
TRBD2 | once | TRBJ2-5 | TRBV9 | CASSSLAGWETQYF | TGTGCCAGCAGCAGTCTAGCGGGTTGGGAGACCCAGTACTTC
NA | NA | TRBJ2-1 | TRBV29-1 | CSVAPPFPFGDYNEQFF | TGCAGCGTTGCTCCCCCGTTTCCTTTTGGAGACTACAATGAGCAGTTCTTC
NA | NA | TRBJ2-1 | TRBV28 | CASGLQFF | TGTGCCAGCGGGCTGCAGTTCTTC
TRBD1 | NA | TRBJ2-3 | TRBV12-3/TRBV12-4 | CASSLQAGGTQYF | TGTGCCAGCAGTTTGCAGGCAGGGGGTACGCAGTATTTT
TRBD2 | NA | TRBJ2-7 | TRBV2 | CAMQREVRSEQYF | TGTGCCATGCAGCGGGAGGTCAGGTCCGAGCAGTACTTC
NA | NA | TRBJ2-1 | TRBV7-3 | CASSLMPGDGEQFF | TGTGCCAGCAGCTTAATGCCGGGGGACGGTGAGCAGTTCTTC
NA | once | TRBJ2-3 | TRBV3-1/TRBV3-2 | CASSPTQSTDTQYF | TGTGCCAGCAGCCCCACACAATCCACAGATACGCAGTATTTT
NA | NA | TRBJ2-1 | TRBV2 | CASSEGGQSRPEQFF | TGTGCCAGCAGTGAAGGGGGGCAGTCGAGGCCTGAGCAGTTCTTC
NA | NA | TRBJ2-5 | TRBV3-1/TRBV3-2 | CASSQSGLFRETQYF | TGTGCCAGCAGCCAAAGCGGCCTTTTCAGGGAGACCCAGTACTTC
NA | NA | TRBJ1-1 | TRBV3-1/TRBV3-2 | CASSPELNTEAFF | TGTGCCAGCAGCCCGGAGTTGAACACTGAAGCTTTCTTT
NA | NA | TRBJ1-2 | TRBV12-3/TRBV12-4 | CASSGTRSYGYTF | TGTGCCAGCAGTGGGACACGAAGCTATGGCTACACCTTC
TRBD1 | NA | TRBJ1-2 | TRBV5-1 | CASSLRTGTSYYYGYTF | TGCGCCAGCAGCTTGCGGACAGGGACGTCCTATTACTATGGCTACACCTTC
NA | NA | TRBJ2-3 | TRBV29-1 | CSGEGGGSTDTQYF | TGCAGCGGGGAAGGGGGGGGAAGCACAGATACGCAGTATTTT
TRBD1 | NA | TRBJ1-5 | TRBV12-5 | CASGLARGPNQPQHF | TGTGCTAGTGGTTTAGCCAGGGGGCCCAATCAGCCCCAGCATTTT
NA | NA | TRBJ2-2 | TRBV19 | CASSIRGGELFF | TGTGCCAGTAGTATCAGGGGCGGGGAGCTGTTTTTT
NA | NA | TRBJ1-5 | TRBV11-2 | CASSPGQNYGNQPQHF | TGTGCCAGCAGCCCGGGTCAAAACTATGGGAATCAGCCCCAGCATTTT
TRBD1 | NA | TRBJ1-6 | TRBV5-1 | CASSLTGTGGYNSPLHF | TGCGCCAGCAGCTTAACCGGGACAGGGGGATATAATTCACCCCTCCACTTT
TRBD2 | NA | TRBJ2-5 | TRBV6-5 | CASSTGGPGETQYF | TGTGCCAGCAGTACGGGGGGGCCTGGAGAGACCCAGTACTTC
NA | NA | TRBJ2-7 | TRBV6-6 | CASGRGYEQYF | TGTGCCAGCGGGAGAGGGTACGAGCAGTACTTC
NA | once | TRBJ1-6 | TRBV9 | CASSPGAENSPLHF | TGTGCCAGTTCGCCTGGGGCAGAAAATTCACCCCTCCACTTT
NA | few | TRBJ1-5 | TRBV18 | CASSPGGSNQPQHF | TGTGCCAGCTCACCTGGGGGCAGCAATCAGCCCCAGCATTTT
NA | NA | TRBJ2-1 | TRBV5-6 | CASSQTGQPSHEQFF | TGTGCCAGCAGCCAAACAGGACAGCCCTCGCATGAGCAGTTCTTC
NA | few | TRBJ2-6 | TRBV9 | CASSATGSGANVLTF | TGTGCCAGCAGCGCCACAGGCTCTGGGGCCAACGTCCTGACTTTC
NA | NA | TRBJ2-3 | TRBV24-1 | CATGGGGTDTQYF | TGTGCCACCGGTGGCGGAGGCACAGATACGCAGTATTTT
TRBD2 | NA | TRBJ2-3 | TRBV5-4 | CASSPGLAGGPNTQYF | TGTGCCAGCAGCCCAGGACTAGCGGGAGGGCCGAATACGCAGTATTTT
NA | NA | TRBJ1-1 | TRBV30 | CAWRLGGATLFGF | TGTGCCTGGAGATTGGGAGGAGCGACTTTATTTGGCTTT
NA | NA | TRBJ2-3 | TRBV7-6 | CASSGGTRSTDTQYF | TGTGCCAGCAGCGGAGGGACCCGGAGCACAGATACGCAGTATTTT
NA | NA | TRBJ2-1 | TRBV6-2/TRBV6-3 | CASSRTASEQFF | TGTGCCAGCAGTCGTACGGCTAGTGAGCAGTTCTTC
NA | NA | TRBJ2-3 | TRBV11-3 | CASSLGVAGEGTDTQYF | TGTGCCAGCAGCTTAGGAGTGGCAGGGGAAGGGACAGATACGCAGTATTTT
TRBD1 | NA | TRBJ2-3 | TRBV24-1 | CATSDPQGEFADTQYF | TGTGCCACCAGTGATCCACAGGGGGAGTTCGCAGATACGCAGTATTTT
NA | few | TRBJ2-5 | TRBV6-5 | CASSQQWGVEETQYF | TGTGCCAGCAGCCAACAGTGGGGGGTGGAGGAGACCCAGTACTTC
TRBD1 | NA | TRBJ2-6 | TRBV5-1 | CASSWTGQPSGANVLTF | TGCGCCAGCAGCTGGACGGGACAGCCCTCTGGGGCCAACGTCCTGACTTTC
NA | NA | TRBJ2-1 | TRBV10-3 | CAIRGEYNEQFF | TGTGCCATCAGGGGCGAGTACAATGAGCAGTTCTTC
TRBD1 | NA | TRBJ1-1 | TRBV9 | CASSVVTGGITEAFF | TGTGCCAGCAGCGTAGTAACAGGGGGGATTACTGAAGCTTTCTTT
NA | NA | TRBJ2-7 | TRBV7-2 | CASSLRRQTYEQYF | TGTGCCAGCAGCTTACGCAGGCAGACCTACGAGCAGTACTTC
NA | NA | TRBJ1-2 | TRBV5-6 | CASSLGAENYGYTF | TGTGCCAGCAGCTTGGGGGCAGAGAACTATGGCTACACCTTC
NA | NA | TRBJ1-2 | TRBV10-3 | CAISEAGLYGYTF | TGTGCCATCAGTGAGGCAGGCCTATATGGCTACACCTTC
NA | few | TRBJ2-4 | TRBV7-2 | CASSLAGENIQYF | TGTGCCAGCAGCTTAGCAGGAGAAAACATTCAGTACTTC
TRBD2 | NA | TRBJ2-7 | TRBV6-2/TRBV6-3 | CASSFGLAGVSSYEQYF | TGTGCCAGCAGTTTCGGACTAGCGGGAGTGAGCTCCTACGAGCAGTACTTC
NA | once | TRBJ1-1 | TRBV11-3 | CASSLGRGSTEAFF | TGTGCCAGCAGCTTAGGTCGGGGGTCCACTGAAGCTTTCTTT
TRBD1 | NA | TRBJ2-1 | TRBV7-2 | CASSPRTGAYNEQFF | TGTGCCAGCAGCCCTCGGACAGGGGCGTACAATGAGCAGTTCTTC
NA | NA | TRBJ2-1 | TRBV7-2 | CASSLTWDTPLSGFF | TGTGCCAGCAGCTTAACTTGGGACACCCCTCTCAGCGGGTTCTTC
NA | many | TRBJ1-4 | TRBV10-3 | CAISDGSNEKLFF | TGTGCCATCAGTGACGGGTCTAATGAAAAACTGTTTTTT